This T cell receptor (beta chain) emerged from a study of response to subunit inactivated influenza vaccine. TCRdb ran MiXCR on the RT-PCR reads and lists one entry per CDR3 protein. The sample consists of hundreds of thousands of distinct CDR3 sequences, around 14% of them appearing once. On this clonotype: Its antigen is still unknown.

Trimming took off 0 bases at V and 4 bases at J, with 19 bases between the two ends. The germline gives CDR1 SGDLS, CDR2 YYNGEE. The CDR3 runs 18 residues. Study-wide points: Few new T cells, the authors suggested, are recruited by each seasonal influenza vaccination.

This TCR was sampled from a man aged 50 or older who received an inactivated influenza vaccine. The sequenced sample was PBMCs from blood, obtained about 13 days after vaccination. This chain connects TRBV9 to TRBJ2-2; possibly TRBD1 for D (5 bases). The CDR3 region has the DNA TGTGCCAGCAGCGTAGGGCAGGGTCCCCCCCTGACCACCGGGGAGCTGTTTTTT. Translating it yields CASSVGQGPPLTTGELFF.